This T cell receptor beta chain appears in the sequencing data of a study of cytomegalovirus exposure and HLA in healthy donors. The germline V gene encodes CDR1 LNHNV and CDR2 YYDKDF (reference sequence). With 2 bases clipped from V and 5 bases from J, the junction kept 9 bases outside the gene matches. There are 18 residues in the CDR3. Donors counted as nominally healthy when sampled, yet unrecorded immune exposures were likely. Study-level findings and limits: Later on, a genetic analysis was performed. It linked a missense variant in DCLRE1C with V- and J-gene trimming of TCR beta.

Concerning this clone itself: Antigen specificity is unknown.

A multiplex PCR was run with 60 Vbeta primers and 13 Jbeta primers. Data came from immunoSEQ multiplex PCR; TCRdb stores just in-frame clones and leaves some out. Of some 150,000 clones in the sample, about three quarters are singletons; the top ten hold about 3.8%. This chain connects TRBV15 to TRBJ2-5; TRBD2 agrees at 15 bases. The material sequenced was PBMCs. The receptor was isolated from a man younger than 35 in good health and CMV-seronegative. In DNA form, the CDR3 reads TGTGCCACCAGCAGATCCGGGACTAGCGGGGGGAGGGTTGAGACCCAGTACTTC. Its translation is CATSRSGTSGGRVETQYF.